Listed below are T cell receptor beta chains from one sample, sequenced in a study of cytomegalovirus exposure and HLA in healthy donors. Only in-frame clones appear in the TCRdb table, and some are missing; sequencing was by immunoSEQ multiplex PCR. The sample records tens of thousands of clones, under 80% being singletons. Source material: PBMCs. The receptors were gathered from a woman in her twenties or thirties in good health and CMV-seronegative. The CDR3 runs from the conserved cysteine through the conserved F or W. Each record gives: D gene, J gene, CDR3 length, clone size, V gene, CDR3 protein, CDR3 DNA. D genes are given only for firm matches. Not all rows give a size; the values are once, few, many and, for expanded clones, a class.

>TRBD1|TRBJ1-6|17|few|TRBV5-1
CASSSGSFQGADSPLHF
TGCGCCAGCAGCTCCGGATCCTTTCAGGGGGCGGATTCACCCCTCCACTTT
>TRBD1|TRBJ1-1|15|NA|TRBV7-2
CASSTPDRGRTEAFF
TGTGCCAGCAGCACCCCAGACAGGGGGCGCACTGAAGCTTTCTTT
>TRBD2|TRBJ2-7|18|NA|TRBV4-2
CASSHVRGTSGKNYEQYF
TGTGCCAGCAGCCACGTTAGGGGGACTAGCGGGAAAAACTACGAGCAGTACTTC
>NA|TRBJ1-1|16|few|TRBV19
CASSARGGGRYTEAFF
TGTGCCAGTAGCGCGAGGGGAGGCGGTCGGTACACTGAAGCTTTCTTT
>TRBD2|TRBJ2-1|14|NA|TRBV7-2
CASRWLAGYNEQFF
TGTGCCAGCAGGTGGCTAGCGGGGTACAATGAGCAGTTCTTC
>TRBD2|TRBJ2-1|13|NA|TRBV5-1
CASSPGEGDSQFF
TGCGCCAGCAGCCCGGGGGAGGGTGATTCGCAGTTCTTC
>NA|TRBJ1-5|16|NA|TRBV4-1
CASSPSHRLRNQPQHF
TGCGCCAGCAGCCCTTCTCATAGGTTGAGGAATCAGCCCCAGCATTTT
>TRBD2|TRBJ2-7|15|once|TRBV10-2
CASSDITSGNHEQYF
TGCGCCAGCAGTGATATAACTAGCGGGAACCACGAGCAGTACTTC
>NA|TRBJ1-4|14|NA|TRBV7-8
CASSPDSGRGKLFF
TGTGCCAGCAGCCCAGACTCGGGGAGGGGAAAACTGTTTTTT
>NA|TRBJ2-6|16|few|TRBV28
CASSRPLSSGANVLTF
TGTGCCAGCAGTCGTCCCCTTTCCTCTGGGGCCAACGTCCTGACTTTC
>NA|TRBJ2-3|13|NA|TRBV6-6
CASSYLPGDTQYF
TGTGCCAGCAGTTACCTCCCCGGGGATACGCAGTATTTT
>NA|TRBJ1-1|14|NA|TRBV27
CASSLRTANTEAFF
TGTGCCAGCAGTTTACGAACAGCGAACACTGAAGCTTTCTTT
>TRBD1|TRBJ1-5|17|NA|TRBV19
CASSVSPGQGNNQPQHF
TGTGCCAGTAGTGTCAGCCCTGGACAGGGAAACAATCAGCCCCAGCATTTT
>NA|TRBJ2-7|14|few|TRBV28
CASKEQGSSYEQYF
TGTGCCAGCAAAGAGCAGGGGAGCTCCTACGAGCAGTACTTC
>NA|TRBJ2-2|16|NA|TRBV25-1
CASSELASWNTGELFF
TGTGCCAGCAGTGAATTAGCCAGTTGGAACACCGGGGAGCTGTTTTTT
>NA|TRBJ2-7|13|NA|TRBV6-5
CASKPQGPYEQYF
TGTGCCAGCAAGCCTCAGGGTCCCTACGAGCAGTACTTC
>NA|TRBJ1-2|14|NA|TRBV6-5
CASSYSNGGGGYTF
TGTGCCAGCAGTTACTCGAACGGGGGGGGTGGCTACACCTTC
>TRBD2|TRBJ2-3|15|few|TRBV6-1
CASSPIAGRTDTQYF
TGTGCCAGCAGTCCCATAGCGGGGCGCACAGATACGCAGTATTTT
>NA|TRBJ2-2|15|NA|TRBV5-1
CASSLGQPHTGELFF
TGCGCCAGCAGCTTGGGGCAACCGCACACCGGGGAGCTGTTTTTT
>NA|TRBJ2-3|15|once|TRBV19
CASTAQGYGTDTQYF
TGTGCCAGTACGGCACAGGGTTATGGCACAGATACGCAGTATTTT
>NA|TRBJ1-2|12|few|TRBV6-6
CASSPLERGYTF
TGTGCCAGCAGTCCTCTTGAGCGGGGCTACACCTTC
>NA|TRBJ2-7|14|NA|TRBV4-1
CASSQEVPYYEQYF
TGCGCCAGCAGCCAAGAGGTACCCTACTACGAGCAGTACTTC
>TRBD1|TRBJ2-6|14|once|TRBV29-1
CSVLTGSGANVLTF
TGCAGCGTTTTGACAGGGTCGGGGGCCAACGTCCTGACTTTC
>NA|TRBJ2-7|14|few|TRBV7-6
CASSLLRGSIEQYF
TGTGCCAGCAGCTTGTTGAGGGGGTCTATCGAGCAGTACTTC
>TRBD1|TRBJ2-7|14|NA|TRBV5-1
CASSLPQGPGEQYF
TGCGCCAGCAGCTTACCACAGGGGCCCGGCGAGCAGTACTTC
>NA|TRBJ2-2|14|NA|TRBV9
CASSVATNTGELFF
TGTGCCAGCAGCGTAGCCACGAACACCGGGGAGCTGTTTTTT
>TRBD1|TRBJ2-5|14|NA|TRBV5-1
CASSSKQGVETQYF
TGCGCCAGCAGCTCCAAACAGGGGGTCGAGACCCAGTACTTC
>NA|TRBJ1-5|14|NA|TRBV5-6
CASSLRRSRQPQHF
TGTGCCAGCAGCTTGCGACGATCCAGGCAGCCCCAGCATTTT
>NA|TRBJ1-4|13|few|TRBV10-3
CAISGTGIEKLFF
TGTGCCATCAGTGGTACAGGGATCGAAAAACTGTTTTTT
>NA|TRBJ2-5|12|NA|TRBV25-1
CASSRLWETQYF
TGTGCCAGCAGCAGGCTCTGGGAGACCCAGTACTTC
>NA|TRBJ1-5|15|NA|TRBV19
CASSPLGQRNQPQHF
TGTGCCAGTAGCCCTCTAGGACAGCGCAATCAGCCCCAGCATTTT
>TRBD1|TRBJ2-7|16|NA|TRBV27
CASSLSKGTVTYEQYF
TGTGCCAGCAGTTTATCGAAAGGGACAGTTACCTACGAGCAGTACTTC
>NA|TRBJ2-5|13|NA|TRBV9
CASSVSGGETQYF
TGTGCCAGCAGCGTATCCGGCGGGGAGACCCAGTACTTC